Listed below are T cell receptor beta chains from one sample, sequenced in a study of blood T cell repertoires in COVID-19. The protocol was immunoSEQ multiplex PCR, while the TCRdb copy is restricted to in-frame clones and leaves out a portion. This table has over 250,000 clones, 80% to 90% appearing once. Sample: PBMCs or T cells enriched from blood (not recorded which). The receptor set was obtained from a woman under 30 who had recovered from COVID-19. Both conserved end residues are part of each CDR3. Each record gives: J gene, clone size, V gene, D gene, CDR3 DNA, CDR3 protein. A D gene is named only where the DNA matches it firmly. Clone size is not always given. Where it is, it says once, few, many or a class for expanded clones.

j_call: TRBJ2-5
clone_size: few
v_call: TRBV5-6
d_call: TRBD1
cdr3_nt: TGTGCCAGCAGCTCCCTCAGGACAGGGGAGAAAGAGACCCAGTACTTC
cdr3_aa: CASSSLRTGEKETQYF

j_call: TRBJ1-5
clone_size: -
v_call: TRBV7-2
d_call: TRBD1
cdr3_nt: TGTGCCAGCAGCTTAAGAGGGACAGGGGGTAGCAATCAGCCCCAGCATTTT
cdr3_aa: CASSLRGTGGSNQPQHF

j_call: TRBJ2-5
clone_size: -
v_call: TRBV4-2
d_call: TRBD2
cdr3_nt: TGTGCCAGCAGCCAAGGGGCGTGGGCTAGCGGGGGGGAAGAGACCCAGTACTTC
cdr3_aa: CASSQGAWASGGEETQYF

j_call: TRBJ2-7
clone_size: few
v_call: TRBV7-2
d_call: TRBD1
cdr3_nt: TGTGCCAGCAGCGCCGGGACAGCCCCCTCCTACGAGCAGTACTTC
cdr3_aa: CASSAGTAPSYEQYF

j_call: TRBJ1-1
clone_size: -
v_call: TRBV7-6
d_call: TRBD1
cdr3_nt: TGTGCCAGCAGCTTACAGGGGGCGGACACTGAAGCTTTCTTT
cdr3_aa: CASSLQGADTEAFF

j_call: TRBJ2-3
clone_size: -
v_call: TRBV6-5
d_call: TRBD2
cdr3_nt: TGTGCCAGTCTAGCGGGGGGCACAGATACGCAGTATTTT
cdr3_aa: CASLAGGTDTQYF

j_call: TRBJ2-2
clone_size: -
v_call: TRBV7-7
d_call: TRBD1
cdr3_nt: TGTGCCAGCAGCTTAGGGACAGGGCACACCGGGGAGCTGTTTTTT
cdr3_aa: CASSLGTGHTGELFF

j_call: TRBJ1-5
clone_size: -
v_call: TRBV28
d_call: -
cdr3_nt: TGTGCCAGCAGTGACTCAACAAGTTTTAGCAATCAGCCCCAGCATTTT
cdr3_aa: CASSDSTSFSNQPQHF

j_call: TRBJ2-5
clone_size: -
v_call: TRBV13
d_call: -
cdr3_nt: TGTGCCAGCAGCCTCGGGGGTAGTCGGGAGACCCAGTACTTC
cdr3_aa: CASSLGGSRETQYF

j_call: TRBJ2-7
clone_size: -
v_call: TRBV6-4
d_call: TRBD1
cdr3_nt: TGTGCCAGCAGTGACGGGACAGGCCCCTACGAGCAGTACTTC
cdr3_aa: CASSDGTGPYEQYF

j_call: TRBJ1-1
clone_size: -
v_call: TRBV28
d_call: -
cdr3_nt: TGTGCCAGCAGTAGTGAGGCTACGAACACTGAAGCTTTCTTT
cdr3_aa: CASSSEATNTEAFF

j_call: TRBJ1-6
clone_size: -
v_call: TRBV29-1
d_call: TRBD1
cdr3_nt: TGCAGCGTAACCTCGGGACAGAATAATTCACCCCTCCACTTT
cdr3_aa: CSVTSGQNNSPLHF

j_call: TRBJ1-2
clone_size: few
v_call: TRBV14
d_call: -
cdr3_nt: TGTGCCAGCAGCCAAGGAGCTAACTATGGCTACACCTTC
cdr3_aa: CASSQGANYGYTF

j_call: TRBJ2-7
clone_size: once
v_call: TRBV7-6
d_call: TRBD1
cdr3_nt: TGTGCCAGCAGCTCCAATGACAGGGCCTACGAGCAGTACTTC
cdr3_aa: CASSSNDRAYEQYF

j_call: TRBJ2-5
clone_size: -
v_call: TRBV28
d_call: TRBD2
cdr3_nt: TGTGCCAGCAGTTCCCTTAGGCTAGCGGGGAACCAAGAGACCCAGTACTTC
cdr3_aa: CASSSLRLAGNQETQYF

j_call: TRBJ2-1
clone_size: -
v_call: TRBV5-5
d_call: TRBD2
cdr3_nt: TGTGCCAGCAGCTTGGTACTAGCGGGAGTCTACAATGAGCAGTTCTTC
cdr3_aa: CASSLVLAGVYNEQFF

j_call: TRBJ2-5
clone_size: once
v_call: TRBV3-1/TRBV3-2
d_call: -
cdr3_nt: TGTGCCAGCAGCCCCCGCGGGCGGGGTAACCAAGAGACCCAGTACTTC
cdr3_aa: CASSPRGRGNQETQYF

j_call: TRBJ2-7
clone_size: -
v_call: TRBV28
d_call: TRBD1
cdr3_nt: TGTGCCAGCAGGGGGGACAGGTACTCCTACGAGCAGTACTTC
cdr3_aa: CASRGDRYSYEQYF

j_call: TRBJ1-2
clone_size: -
v_call: TRBV2
d_call: TRBD1
cdr3_nt: TGTGCCAGCAGGGTGGAACAGGGGGCAAACTATGGCTACACCTTC
cdr3_aa: CASRVEQGANYGYTF

j_call: TRBJ2-7
clone_size: -
v_call: TRBV7-6
d_call: TRBD2
cdr3_nt: TGTGCCAGCAGCCCTCTTTGGGGATGGACTAGCGGGGCCTACGAGCAGTACTTC
cdr3_aa: CASSPLWGWTSGAYEQYF

j_call: TRBJ1-1
clone_size: -
v_call: TRBV14
d_call: TRBD1
cdr3_nt: TGTGCCAGCAGCCTTCGGACAGGGGGTCGCACTGAAGCTTTCTTT
cdr3_aa: CASSLRTGGRTEAFF

j_call: TRBJ1-2
clone_size: -
v_call: TRBV23-1
d_call: TRBD1
cdr3_nt: TGCGCCAGCAGTCAACCAATCGGGTGGACAGGGGTGGATGGCTACACCTTC
cdr3_aa: CASSQPIGWTGVDGYTF

j_call: TRBJ2-1
clone_size: -
v_call: TRBV24-1
d_call: -
cdr3_nt: TGTGCCACCAGTGACCGAGGACAGACAATAACCTACAATGAGCAGTTCTTC
cdr3_aa: CATSDRGQTITYNEQFF

j_call: TRBJ2-1
clone_size: -
v_call: TRBV7-9
d_call: TRBD2
cdr3_nt: TGTGCCAGCAGCAGACTAGCGGGAGCGTTCAATGAGCAGTTCTTC
cdr3_aa: CASSRLAGAFNEQFF

j_call: TRBJ2-7
clone_size: few
v_call: TRBV18
d_call: -
cdr3_nt: TGTGCCAGCTCACCTGCAGCAGGTCGTAATGAGCAGTACTTC
cdr3_aa: CASSPAAGRNEQYF

j_call: TRBJ2-6
clone_size: -
v_call: TRBV4-2
d_call: TRBD1
cdr3_nt: TGTGCCAGCAGCCAAGAGGGGGACAGGGATATCGCTGGGGCCAACGTCCTGACTTTC
cdr3_aa: CASSQEGDRDIAGANVLTF

j_call: TRBJ1-2
clone_size: -
v_call: TRBV29-1
d_call: TRBD1
cdr3_nt: TGCAGCGTTAATATTGGATCAGACCGTACGGGACAGGCCAGCGGCTACACCTTC
cdr3_aa: CSVNIGSDRTGQASGYTF

j_call: TRBJ2-2
clone_size: few
v_call: TRBV5-1
d_call: -
cdr3_nt: TGCGCCAGCACATCGCGCGGGACGGCGAACACCGGGGAGCTGTTTTTT
cdr3_aa: CASTSRGTANTGELFF

j_call: TRBJ2-1
clone_size: -
v_call: TRBV13
d_call: -
cdr3_nt: TGTGCCAGCAGCTCCGGGACACCCTACAATGAGCAGTTCTTC
cdr3_aa: CASSSGTPYNEQFF

j_call: TRBJ2-1
clone_size: -
v_call: TRBV11-2
d_call: TRBD2
cdr3_nt: TGTGCCAGCAGCTATGGAAGGGGTGGCGGGACTAATCTCTTC
cdr3_aa: CASSYGRGGGTNLF

j_call: TRBJ2-5
clone_size: -
v_call: TRBV7-8
d_call: TRBD1
cdr3_nt: TGTGCCAGCAGCCCCAGAGGACAGGGGGCAAGGACCCAGTACTTC
cdr3_aa: CASSPRGQGARTQYF

j_call: TRBJ1-2
clone_size: -
v_call: TRBV7-2
d_call: -
cdr3_nt: TGTGCCAGCAGCTCACAGTTCTATAACTATGGCTACACCTTC
cdr3_aa: CASSSQFYNYGYTF

j_call: TRBJ2-1
clone_size: -
v_call: TRBV27
d_call: TRBD1
cdr3_nt: TGTGCCAGCAGTCCCCGGACAGGGTGGGGTGAGCAGTTCTTC
cdr3_aa: CASSPRTGWGEQFF

j_call: TRBJ2-5
clone_size: -
v_call: TRBV13
d_call: TRBD2
cdr3_nt: TGTGCCAGCAGCTTAGGACTAGCGGGGGCCGAGACCCAGTACTTC
cdr3_aa: CASSLGLAGAETQYF

j_call: TRBJ2-1
clone_size: few
v_call: TRBV24-1
d_call: -
cdr3_nt: TGTGCCACCAGTGAACGAAATAAGTTGACTAGTTCGCATGAGCAGTTCTTC
cdr3_aa: CATSERNKLTSSHEQFF